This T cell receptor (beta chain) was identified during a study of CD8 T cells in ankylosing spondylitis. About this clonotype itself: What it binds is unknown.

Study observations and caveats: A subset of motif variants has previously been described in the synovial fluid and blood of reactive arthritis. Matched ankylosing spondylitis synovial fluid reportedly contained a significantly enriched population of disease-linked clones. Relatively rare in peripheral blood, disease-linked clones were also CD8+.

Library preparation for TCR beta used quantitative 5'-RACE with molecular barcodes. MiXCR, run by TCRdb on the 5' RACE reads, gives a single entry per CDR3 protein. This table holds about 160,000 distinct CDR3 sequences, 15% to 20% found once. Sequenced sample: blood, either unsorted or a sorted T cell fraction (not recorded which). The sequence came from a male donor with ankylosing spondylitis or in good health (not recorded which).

This CDR3 reads CASSSQQQPAEAEQYF. CDR3 in DNA: TGTGCCAGCAGCTCCCAACAACAACCGGCGGAAGCCGAGCAGTACTTC. This chain links TRBV7-2 with TRBJ2-7; D ambiguous. CDR3 length: 16 amino acids. Germline CDR1 reads SGHTA; CDR2 reads FQGNSA. Trimming took off 4 bases at V and 6 bases at J, with 22 bases between the two ends. Supplemented by reference TRBV7-2 and TRBJ2-7, the full variable domain reads GAGVSQSPSNKVTEKGKDVELRCDPISGHTALYWYRQSLGQGLEFLIYFQGNSAPDKSGLPSDRFSAERTGGSVSTLTIQRTQQEDSAVYLCASSSQQQPAEAEQYFGPGTRLTVT.